The clone carrying this T cell receptor (beta chain) was seen more than once but under ten times. Given a much more abundant clone one base away, this may be a read error. RNA transcripts were the template for amplifying TCR beta CDR3 regions. The HTBI primer set was used in a first-round RT-PCR of the TCR CDR3. TCRdb re-called the multiplex PCR reads with MiXCR, one entry per CDR3 protein. This table has 600,000 to 850,000 distinct CDR3 sequences, about 19% appearing once. This sample is part of a study of T cells in Graves' hyperthyroidism and ophthalmopathy. Source material: blood. The sequence was collected from a woman in her 50s with Graves' hyperthyroidism that later progressed to Graves' ophthalmopathy.

Here the CDR3 DNA reads TGTGCCAGCAGTCGTGGGACAGCCATCACTGAAGCTTTCTTT. This sequence encodes CASSRGTAITEAFF. This chain links TRBV12-3 or TRBV12-4 with TRBJ1-1; 7 bases align to TRBD1. The ends lost 5 bases at V and 4 bases at J; junction bases unmatched: 7. The CDR3 length is 14 residues.